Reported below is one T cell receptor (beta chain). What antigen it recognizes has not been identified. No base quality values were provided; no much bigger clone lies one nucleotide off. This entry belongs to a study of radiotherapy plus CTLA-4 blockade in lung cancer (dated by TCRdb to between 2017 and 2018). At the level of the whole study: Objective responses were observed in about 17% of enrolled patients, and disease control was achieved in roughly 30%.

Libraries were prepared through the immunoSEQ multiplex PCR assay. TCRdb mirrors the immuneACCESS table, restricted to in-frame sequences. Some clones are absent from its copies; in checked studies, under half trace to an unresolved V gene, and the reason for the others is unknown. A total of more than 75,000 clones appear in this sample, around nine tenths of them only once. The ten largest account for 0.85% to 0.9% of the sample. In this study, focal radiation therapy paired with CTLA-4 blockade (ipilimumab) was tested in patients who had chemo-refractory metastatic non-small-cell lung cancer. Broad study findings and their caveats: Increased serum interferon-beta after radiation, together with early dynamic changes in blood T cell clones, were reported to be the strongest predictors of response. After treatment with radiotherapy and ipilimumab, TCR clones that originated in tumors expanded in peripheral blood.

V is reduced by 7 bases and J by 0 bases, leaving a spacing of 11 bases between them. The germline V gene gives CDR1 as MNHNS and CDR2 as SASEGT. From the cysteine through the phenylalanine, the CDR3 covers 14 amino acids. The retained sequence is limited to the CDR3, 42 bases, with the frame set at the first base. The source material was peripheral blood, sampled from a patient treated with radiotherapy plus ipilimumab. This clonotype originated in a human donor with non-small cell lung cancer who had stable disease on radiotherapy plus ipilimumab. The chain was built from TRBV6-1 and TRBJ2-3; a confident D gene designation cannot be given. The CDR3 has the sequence CASTLLRSTDTQYF. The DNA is TGTGCCAGCACCCTACTCAGGAGCACAGATACGCAGTATTTT.